Listed here are 2 T cell receptor beta chains from one sample, sequenced in a study of blood T cell repertoires in COVID-19. Libraries were prepared by immunoSEQ multiplex PCR; TCRdb keeps only in-frame clonotypes and omits some of them. Among about 180,000 clones listed, approximately 86% were seen once. Sample: peripheral blood. The receptors come from a man aged 50 to 60 with active or convalescent COVID-19.

The V gene is TRBV5-1, the J gene TRBJ1-1, with D tentatively TRBD1 (6 bases). The CDR3 contains 15 residues. Deletions cut 1 base from V and 0 bases from J, with 10 bases between. The germline V gene has CDR1 SGHRS and CDR2 YFSETQ. CDR3 sequence: CASSLSGTMNTEAFF. The CDR3 DNA is TGCGCCAGCAGCTTGAGCGGGACAATGAACACTGAAGCTTTCTTT. The variable domain in full, with the rest retrieved from reference TRBV5-1 and TRBJ1-1, is KAGVTQTPRYLIKTRGQQVTLSCSPISGHRSVSWYQQTPGQGLQFLFEYFSETQRNKGNFPGRFSGRQFSNSRSEMNVSTLELGDSALYLCASSLSGTMNTEAFFGQGTRLTVV.

The rearrangement joins TRBV3-1 (or the pseudogene TRBV3-2) to TRBJ2-7, with 7 bases lining up with TRBD1. V shed 1 base and J 2 bases; nucleotides not matched to a gene: 2. CDR1 is LGHDT, CDR2 YNNKEL, per germline (reference sequence). This CDR3 region has 14 residues. The CDR3, as DNA: TGTGCCAGCAGCCAAGGGACAGGTACCTACGAGCAGTACTTC. Its protein product is CASSQGTGTYEQYF.